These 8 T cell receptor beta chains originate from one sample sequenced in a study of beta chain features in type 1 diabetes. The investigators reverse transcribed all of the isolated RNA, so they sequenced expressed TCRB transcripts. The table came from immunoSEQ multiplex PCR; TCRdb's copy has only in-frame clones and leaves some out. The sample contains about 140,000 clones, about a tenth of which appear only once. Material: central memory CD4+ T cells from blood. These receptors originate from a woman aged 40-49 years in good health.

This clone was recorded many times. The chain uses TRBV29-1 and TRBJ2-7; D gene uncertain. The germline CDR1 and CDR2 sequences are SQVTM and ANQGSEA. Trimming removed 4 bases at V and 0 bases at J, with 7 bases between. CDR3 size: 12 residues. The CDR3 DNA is TGCAGCGTTGGGCCCTCCTCCTACGAGCAGTACTTC. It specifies CSVGPSSYEQYF.

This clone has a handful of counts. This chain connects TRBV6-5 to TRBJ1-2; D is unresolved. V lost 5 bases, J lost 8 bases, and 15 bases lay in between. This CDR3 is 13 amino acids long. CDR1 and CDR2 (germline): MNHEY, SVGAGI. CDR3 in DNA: TGTGCCAGCAGTACGTCCCTCGTGGGCGGCTACACCTTC. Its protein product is CASSTSLVGGYTF.

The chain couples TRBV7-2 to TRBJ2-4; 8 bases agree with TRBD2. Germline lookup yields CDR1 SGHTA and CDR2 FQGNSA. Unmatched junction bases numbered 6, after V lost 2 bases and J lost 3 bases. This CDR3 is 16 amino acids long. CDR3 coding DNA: TGTGCCAGCAGCTTATACGGGGGGGCTGGCAAAAACATTCAGTACTTC. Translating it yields CASSLYGGAGKNIQYF.

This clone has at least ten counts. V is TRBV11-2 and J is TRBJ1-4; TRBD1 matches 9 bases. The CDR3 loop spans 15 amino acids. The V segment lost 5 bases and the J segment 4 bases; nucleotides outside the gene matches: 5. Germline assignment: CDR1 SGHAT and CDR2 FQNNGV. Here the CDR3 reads CASSTRTGVNEKLFF. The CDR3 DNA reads TGTGCCAGCAGCACCCGGACAGGGGTTAATGAAAAACTGTTTTTT.

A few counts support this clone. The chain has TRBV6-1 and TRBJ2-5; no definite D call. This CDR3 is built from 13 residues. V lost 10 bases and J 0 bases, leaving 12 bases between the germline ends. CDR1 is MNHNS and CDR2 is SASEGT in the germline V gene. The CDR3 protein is CAIRQTDQETQYF. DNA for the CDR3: TGTGCCATCAGGCAGACTGACCAAGAGACCCAGTACTTC.

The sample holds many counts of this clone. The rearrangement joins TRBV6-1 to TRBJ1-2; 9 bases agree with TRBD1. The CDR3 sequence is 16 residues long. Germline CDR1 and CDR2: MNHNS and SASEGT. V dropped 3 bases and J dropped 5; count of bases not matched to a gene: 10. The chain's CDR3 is CASSEGQGPTGYGYTF. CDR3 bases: TGTGCCAGCAGTGAGGGACAGGGACCGACTGGGTATGGCTACACCTTC.

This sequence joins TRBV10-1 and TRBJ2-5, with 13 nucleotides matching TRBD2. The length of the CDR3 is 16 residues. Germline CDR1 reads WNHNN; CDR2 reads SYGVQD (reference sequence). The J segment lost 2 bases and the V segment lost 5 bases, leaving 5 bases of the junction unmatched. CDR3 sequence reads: CASSPPGLAGQETQYF. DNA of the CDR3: TGCGCCAGCAGTCCCCCGGGACTAGCGGGACAAGAGACCCAGTACTTC.

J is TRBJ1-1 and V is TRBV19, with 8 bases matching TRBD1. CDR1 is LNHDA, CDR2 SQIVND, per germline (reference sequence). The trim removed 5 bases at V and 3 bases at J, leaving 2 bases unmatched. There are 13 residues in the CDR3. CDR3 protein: CASSEDRDTEAFF. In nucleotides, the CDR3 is TGTGCCAGTAGTGAGGACAGGGACACTGAAGCTTTCTTT.